These T cell receptor beta chains were read from a single sample in a study of blood T cell repertoires in COVID-19. Method: immunoSEQ multiplex PCR; TCRdb's copy keeps in-frame clones and lacks some. There are hundreds of thousands of clones in the sample; 81% occur only once, and around 7% lies in the top ten. Sequenced sample: peripheral blood. These receptors were taken from a woman older than 75 with COVID-19, enrolled during active disease. The CDR3 runs from the conserved cysteine through the conserved F or W. Each record gives: CDR3 protein, CDR3 DNA, V gene, clone size, J gene, D gene. A D gene is named only where the DNA matches it firmly. Expanded clones get a size class; other rows say once, few or many, or leave the size out.

CDR3aa: CATSRGAGGSYEQYF
CDR3nt: TGTGCCACCAGCAGAGGAGCAGGGGGCTCCTACGAGCAGTACTTC
v_gene: TRBV15
abundance: -
j_gene: TRBJ2-7
d_gene: TRBD1

CDR3aa: CASSEAPGEGNQPQHF
CDR3nt: TGTGCCAGCAGTGAAGCGCCGGGGGAGGGCAATCAGCCCCAGCATTTT
v_gene: TRBV6-1
abundance: -
j_gene: TRBJ1-5
d_gene: -

CDR3aa: CASSLWRGGTDTQYF
CDR3nt: TGTGCCAGCAGCTTATGGCGGGGAGGGACAGATACGCAGTATTTT
v_gene: TRBV7-8
abundance: -
j_gene: TRBJ2-3
d_gene: TRBD2

CDR3aa: CASSFIAGGPYEQFF
CDR3nt: TGCGCCAGCAGCTTCATAGCGGGGGGGCCATATGAGCAGTTCTTC
v_gene: TRBV5-1
abundance: -
j_gene: TRBJ2-1
d_gene: TRBD2

CDR3aa: CASSLFGTKNTGELFF
CDR3nt: TGTGCCAGCAGCTTATTCGGGACTAAGAACACCGGGGAGCTGTTTTTT
v_gene: TRBV7-2
abundance: -
j_gene: TRBJ2-2
d_gene: TRBD2

CDR3aa: CATGAGQQETQYF
CDR3nt: TGTGCCACAGGGGCGGGCCAACAAGAGACCCAGTACTTC
v_gene: TRBV2
abundance: -
j_gene: TRBJ2-5
d_gene: -

CDR3aa: CASSYRGSSTEAFF
CDR3nt: TGTGCCAGCAGTTATAGGGGTTCGAGCACTGAAGCTTTCTTT
v_gene: TRBV28
abundance: -
j_gene: TRBJ1-1
d_gene: -

CDR3aa: CASSLAGWVWQNGYTF
CDR3nt: TGTGCCAGCAGCTTGGCCGGGTGGGTTTGGCAAAATGGCTACACCTTC
v_gene: TRBV5-6
abundance: -
j_gene: TRBJ1-2
d_gene: -

CDR3aa: CASSPRGTDTQYF
CDR3nt: TGTGCCAGCAGCCCTCGGGGCACAGATACGCAGTATTTT
v_gene: TRBV3-1/TRBV3-2
abundance: -
j_gene: TRBJ2-3
d_gene: -

CDR3aa: CASSSRTGGLHGYTF
CDR3nt: TGTGCCAGCAGTTCTCGGACAGGGGGCTTGCATGGCTACACCTTC
v_gene: TRBV27
abundance: few
j_gene: TRBJ1-2
d_gene: TRBD1

CDR3aa: CASSFGQLQETQYF
CDR3nt: TGCGCCAGCAGCTTTGGACAACTCCAAGAGACCCAGTACTTC
v_gene: TRBV5-1
abundance: -
j_gene: TRBJ2-5
d_gene: -

CDR3aa: CSAAQGGTEAFF
CDR3nt: TGCAGCGCCGCTCAGGGTGGCACTGAAGCTTTCTTT
v_gene: TRBV29-1
abundance: -
j_gene: TRBJ1-1
d_gene: -

CDR3aa: CASSVGGHTNTGELFF
CDR3nt: TGTGCCAGCAGCGTAGGGGGACATACGAACACCGGGGAGCTGTTTTTT
v_gene: TRBV9
abundance: -
j_gene: TRBJ2-2
d_gene: -

CDR3aa: CASSPGGVTDTQYF
CDR3nt: TGTGCCAGCTCACCGGGGGGGGTCACAGATACGCAGTATTTT
v_gene: TRBV18
abundance: -
j_gene: TRBJ2-3
d_gene: TRBD2

CDR3aa: CSVLGATSYEQYF
CDR3nt: TGCAGCGTTCTAGGGGCTACGTCCTACGAGCAGTACTTC
v_gene: TRBV29-1
abundance: -
j_gene: TRBJ2-7
d_gene: -

CDR3aa: CASSLDSSGAANTGELFF
CDR3nt: TGCGCCAGCAGCTTGGACTCTAGCGGGGCCGCGAACACCGGGGAGCTGTTTTTT
v_gene: TRBV5-1
abundance: -
j_gene: TRBJ2-2
d_gene: TRBD2

CDR3aa: CASSKDRAGYTF
CDR3nt: TGTGCCAGCAGTAAGGACAGGGCCGGCTACACCTTC
v_gene: TRBV6-5
abundance: -
j_gene: TRBJ1-2
d_gene: TRBD1

CDR3aa: CASSVRSLAGVNEQYF
CDR3nt: TGTGCCAGCAGCGTACGGAGTCTAGCGGGAGTGAATGAGCAGTACTTC
v_gene: TRBV9
abundance: -
j_gene: TRBJ2-7
d_gene: TRBD2

CDR3aa: CAWSSLSSYNSPLHF
CDR3nt: TGTGCCTGGAGTTCCCTGAGCTCCTATAATTCACCCCTCCACTTT
v_gene: TRBV30
abundance: -
j_gene: TRBJ1-6
d_gene: -

CDR3aa: CASSLFLSGEQFF
CDR3nt: TGTGCCAGCAGTTTATTCCTGTCGGGTGAGCAGTTCTTC
v_gene: TRBV12-3/TRBV12-4
abundance: -
j_gene: TRBJ2-1
d_gene: -

CDR3aa: CASSPHRGSYNEQFF
CDR3nt: TGCGCCAGCAGCCCCCACAGGGGTTCCTACAATGAGCAGTTCTTC
v_gene: TRBV4-3
abundance: -
j_gene: TRBJ2-1
d_gene: TRBD1

CDR3aa: CATFPILRGEAFF
CDR3nt: TGTGCCACCTTCCCTATCCTTAGGGGGGAAGCTTTCTTT
v_gene: TRBV28
abundance: -
j_gene: TRBJ1-1
d_gene: -

CDR3aa: CASSPLSSYEQYF
CDR3nt: TGTGCCAGCAGCCCCCTTAGCTCCTACGAGCAGTACTTC
v_gene: TRBV12-3/TRBV12-4
abundance: once
j_gene: TRBJ2-7
d_gene: -

CDR3aa: CASSQVRSNQPQHF
CDR3nt: TGTGCCAGCAGCCAAGTGAGGTCTAATCAGCCCCAGCATTTT
v_gene: TRBV3-1/TRBV3-2
abundance: few
j_gene: TRBJ1-5
d_gene: -

CDR3aa: CASSSQGAVYTEAFF
CDR3nt: TGTGCCAGCAGTTCCCAGGGGGCGGTTTACACTGAAGCTTTCTTT
v_gene: TRBV6-5
abundance: once
j_gene: TRBJ1-1
d_gene: TRBD1

CDR3aa: CAISESGGFYEAFF
CDR3nt: TGTGCCATCAGTGAGTCGGGAGGGTTCTATGAAGCTTTCTTT
v_gene: TRBV10-3
abundance: -
j_gene: TRBJ1-1
d_gene: -

CDR3aa: CASSHGTITDTQYF
CDR3nt: TGCGCCAGCAGTCACGGGACTATCACAGATACGCAGTATTTT
v_gene: TRBV5-1
abundance: many
j_gene: TRBJ2-3
d_gene: TRBD2

CDR3aa: CASSLRSGNQPTDTQYF
CDR3nt: TGTGCCAGCAGCTTGAGGAGCGGGAATCAACCCACAGATACGCAGTATTTT
v_gene: TRBV7-2
abundance: -
j_gene: TRBJ2-3
d_gene: TRBD2

CDR3aa: CASSLGTGPNSNQPQHF
CDR3nt: TGTGCCAGCAGTCTTGGGACAGGGCCGAATAGCAATCAGCCCCAGCATTTT
v_gene: TRBV6-6
abundance: -
j_gene: TRBJ1-5
d_gene: TRBD1

CDR3aa: CASSQGTGMNTEAFF
CDR3nt: TGTGCCAGCAGCCAAGGTACAGGCATGAACACTGAAGCTTTCTTT
v_gene: TRBV4-2
abundance: -
j_gene: TRBJ1-1
d_gene: -

CDR3aa: CASSEQGAMRELFF
CDR3nt: TGTGCCAGCAGTGAACAGGGGGCAATGAGGGAGCTGTTTTTT
v_gene: TRBV6-4
abundance: -
j_gene: TRBJ2-2
d_gene: TRBD1

CDR3aa: CASSLGLLANYGYTF
CDR3nt: TGTGCCAGCAGTTTAGGCCTCCTAGCTAACTATGGCTACACCTTC
v_gene: TRBV6-6
abundance: -
j_gene: TRBJ1-2
d_gene: -

CDR3aa: CASSQGSPGIYGYTF
CDR3nt: TGTGCCAGCAGCCAAGGATCCCCAGGCATCTATGGCTACACCTTC
v_gene: TRBV3-1/TRBV3-2
abundance: few
j_gene: TRBJ1-2
d_gene: -

CDR3aa: CASSGWGGKETQYF
CDR3nt: TGTGCCAGCAGCGGGTGGGGAGGGAAAGAGACCCAGTACTTC
v_gene: TRBV7-2
abundance: -
j_gene: TRBJ2-5
d_gene: TRBD2

CDR3aa: CASSQDRGVQRGEQFF
CDR3nt: TGTGCCAGCAGTCAAGACAGAGGCGTTCAACGTGGTGAGCAGTTCTTC
v_gene: TRBV28
abundance: many
j_gene: TRBJ2-1
d_gene: -

CDR3aa: CASSPAISGNTIYF
CDR3nt: TGTGCCAGCAGTCCTGCTATCTCTGGAAACACCATATATTTT
v_gene: TRBV25-1
abundance: -
j_gene: TRBJ1-3
d_gene: -

CDR3aa: CASSLDREGGTDTQYF
CDR3nt: TGTGCCAGCAGCTTGGACCGGGAGGGGGGCACAGATACGCAGTATTTT
v_gene: TRBV5-6
abundance: -
j_gene: TRBJ2-3
d_gene: TRBD2

CDR3aa: CASRPSGRAPGELFF
CDR3nt: TGTGCCAGCCGGCCTAGCGGGAGGGCCCCCGGGGAGCTGTTTTTT
v_gene: TRBV27
abundance: once
j_gene: TRBJ2-2
d_gene: TRBD2

CDR3aa: CASSGPSGFRKQYF
CDR3nt: TGTGCCAGCAGTGGTCCTAGCGGGTTTCGTAAGCAGTACTTC
v_gene: TRBV2
abundance: -
j_gene: TRBJ2-7
d_gene: TRBD2

CDR3aa: CASSLAVAGGQETQYF
CDR3nt: TGCGCCAGCAGCTTGGCTGTAGCGGGGGGCCAAGAGACCCAGTACTTC
v_gene: TRBV5-1
abundance: -
j_gene: TRBJ2-5
d_gene: TRBD2

CDR3aa: CASSVSRDRVGYTF
CDR3nt: TGTGCCAGCAGTGTGTCCCGGGACAGGGTAGGCTACACCTTC
v_gene: TRBV27
abundance: few
j_gene: TRBJ1-2
d_gene: TRBD1

CDR3aa: CASSVTGGTYEQYF
CDR3nt: TGCGCCAGCAGCGTGACAGGGGGGACCTACGAGCAGTACTTC
v_gene: TRBV5-1
abundance: -
j_gene: TRBJ2-7
d_gene: TRBD1

CDR3aa: CASSPSSESSYNEQFF
CDR3nt: TGTGCCAGCAGCCCATCTTCGGAGAGCTCCTACAATGAGCAGTTCTTC
v_gene: TRBV7-3
abundance: -
j_gene: TRBJ2-1
d_gene: -

CDR3aa: CATSREFQSGGGYNEQFF
CDR3nt: TGTGCCACCAGCAGGGAGTTTCAGAGCGGGGGGGGTTACAATGAGCAGTTCTTC
v_gene: TRBV15
abundance: -
j_gene: TRBJ2-1
d_gene: TRBD2

CDR3aa: CAWKGDDTQYF
CDR3nt: TGTGCCTGGAAAGGAGATGATACGCAGTATTTT
v_gene: TRBV30
abundance: -
j_gene: TRBJ2-3
d_gene: -

CDR3aa: CASSRRLAGERSYNEQFF
CDR3nt: TGTGCCAGCAGCCGCAGACTAGCGGGAGAACGCTCCTACAATGAGCAGTTCTTC
v_gene: TRBV4-2
abundance: -
j_gene: TRBJ2-1
d_gene: TRBD2

CDR3aa: CASDRGTEAFF
CDR3nt: TGTGCCAGCGACAGGGGGACTGAAGCTTTCTTT
v_gene: TRBV2
abundance: -
j_gene: TRBJ1-1
d_gene: TRBD1

CDR3aa: CASSVEPPNEQFF
CDR3nt: TGTGCCAGCAGCGTAGAGCCCCCCAATGAGCAGTTCTTC
v_gene: TRBV9
abundance: -
j_gene: TRBJ2-1
d_gene: -

CDR3aa: CASSRGTGENQPQHF
CDR3nt: TGTGCCAGTAGTAGGGGGACAGGGGAGAATCAGCCCCAGCATTTT
v_gene: TRBV19
abundance: few
j_gene: TRBJ1-5
d_gene: TRBD1

CDR3aa: CAISEGLAPSSGANVLTF
CDR3nt: TGTGCCATCAGTGAGGGTCTAGCTCCAAGCTCTGGGGCCAACGTCCTGACTTTC
v_gene: TRBV10-3
abundance: -
j_gene: TRBJ2-6
d_gene: -